In its sample, the clone carrying this TCR beta chain was seen a few times. The record originates from a study of read filtering for tumor transcriptome and immune sequencing. The library was built from around 400 ng RNA with molecular barcoded adaptors for alpha/delta and beta/gamma chains. TCRdb ran MiXCR on the reads and lists one entry per CDR3 protein. Of about 24,000 distinct CDR3 sequences listed, about 22% are singletons. Germline CDR1 SGHVS, CDR2 FQNEAQ. The CDR3 consists of 17 residues. Trimming cost V 0 bases and J 5 bases; bases outside gene matches: 10. The V gene is TRBV7-8, the J gene TRBJ2-3; TRBD2 matches 8 bases. Sequenced input: a population of CD138-negative cells sorted from bone marrow. This TCR was recovered from a donor aged 40 or over with multiple myeloma. This chain's CDR3 is CASSLAVPGGPGDTQYF. CDR3 in DNA: TGTGCCAGCAGCTTAGCGGTTCCGGGGGGGCCAGGAGATACGCAGTATTTT. Supplemented by reference TRBV7-8 and TRBJ2-3, the full variable domain reads GAGVSQSPRYKVAKRGQDVALRCDPISGHVSLFWYQQALGQGPEFLTYFQNEAQLDKSGLPSDRFFAERPEGSVSTLKIQRTQQEDSAVYLCASSLAVPGGPGDTQYFGPGTRLTVL.